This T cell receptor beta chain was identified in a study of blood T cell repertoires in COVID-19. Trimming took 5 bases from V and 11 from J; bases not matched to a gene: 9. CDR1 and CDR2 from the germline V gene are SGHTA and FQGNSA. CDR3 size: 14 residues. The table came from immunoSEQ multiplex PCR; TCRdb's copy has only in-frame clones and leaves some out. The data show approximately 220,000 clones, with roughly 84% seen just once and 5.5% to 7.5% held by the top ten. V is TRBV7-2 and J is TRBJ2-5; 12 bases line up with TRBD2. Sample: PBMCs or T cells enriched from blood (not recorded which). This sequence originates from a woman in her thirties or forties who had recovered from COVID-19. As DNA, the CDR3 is TGTGCCAGCAGCCTCCTACTAGCGGGGGGCCAGCAGTACTTC. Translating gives CASSLLLAGGQQYF. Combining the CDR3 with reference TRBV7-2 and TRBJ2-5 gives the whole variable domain GAGVSQSPSNKVTEKGKDVELRCDPISGHTALYWYRQSLGQGLEFLIYFQGNSAPDKSGLPSDRFSAERTGGSVSTLTIQRTQQEDSAVYLCASSLLLAGGQQYFGPGTRLLVL.